The T cell receptor beta chain described here comes from a study of OX40 agonist ivuxolimab in advanced cancers. The study's findings and limits: Averaging showed that CD8+ T cells had more expanded clones than CD4+ did.

The table lists this clone with a count of one. Its specificity is unknown. Germline V gene sequence: CDR1 SQVTM, CDR2 ANQGSEA. The CDR3 runs to 13 residues. The trim removed 5 bases at V and 4 bases at J, leaving 7 bases unmatched. Sequenced by immunoSEQ multiplex PCR; TCRdb stores in-frame clones only, minus some. The table includes 40,000 to 55,000 clones, over 75% detected once. This chain joins TRBV29-1 and TRBJ2-5; TRBD2 matches at 7 bases. The receptor comes from an adult with an advanced solid tumor such as melanoma, head and neck, liver or kidney cancer. Source: CD4+ or CD8+ T cells sorted from blood, taken in a trial of the OX40 agonist ivuxolimab. CDR3 DNA: TGCAGCGTTCGCGGGAGAGCTGTAGAGACCCAGTACTTC. It translates to CSVRGRAVETQYF.